A selection of T cell receptor beta chains follows, all from one sample in a study of Graves' ophthalmopathy and Graves' hyperthyroidism. MiXCR was run by TCRdb on the multiplex PCR reads, yielding one entry per CDR3 protein. The data show 200,000 to 250,000 distinct CDR3 sequences, around a fifth seen once. Sequences were obtained from peripheral blood. These receptors all come from a woman between 50 and 59 years old with Graves' ophthalmopathy. Each CDR3 is given with its conserved first and last residue. Each record gives: CDR3 length, V gene, J gene, clone size, CDR3 protein. Clone sizes are given selectively: once, few, many, or a class where the clone is expanded.

CDR3 length: 15; V gene: TRBV20-1; J gene: TRBJ1-2; clone size: many; CDR3 protein: CSAERTGGTNYGYTF
CDR3 length: 11; V gene: TRBV14; J gene: TRBJ2-7; clone size: many; CDR3 protein: CASSQVVEQYF
CDR3 length: 14; V gene: TRBV6-5; J gene: TRBJ2-1; clone size: many; CDR3 protein: CASSSLGRSDEQFF
CDR3 length: 14; V gene: TRBV28; J gene: TRBJ1-1; clone size: .; CDR3 protein: CASSFLVANTEAFF
CDR3 length: 13; V gene: TRBV12-3/TRBV12-4; J gene: TRBJ1-1; clone size: .; CDR3 protein: CESSPPKNTEAFF
CDR3 length: 14; V gene: TRBV20-1; J gene: TRBJ2-5; clone size: many; CDR3 protein: CSARDRSYSRPQYF
CDR3 length: 16; V gene: TRBV9; J gene: TRBJ2-5; clone size: .; CDR3 protein: CASSVEAGLWGETQYF
CDR3 length: 13; V gene: TRBV28; J gene: TRBJ2-7; clone size: .; CDR3 protein: CASSYTLSYEQYF
CDR3 length: 15; V gene: TRBV20-1; J gene: TRBJ2-5; clone size: many; CDR3 protein: CSAGASGSTQETQYF
CDR3 length: 13; V gene: TRBV7-2; J gene: TRBJ2-7; clone size: many; CDR3 protein: CASRGDSPYEQYF
CDR3 length: 14; V gene: TRBV6-2/TRBV6-3; J gene: TRBJ1-5; clone size: many; CDR3 protein: CASRAINSNQPQHF
CDR3 length: 14; V gene: TRBV30; J gene: TRBJ2-7; clone size: many; CDR3 protein: CAWSHTRNTYEQYF
CDR3 length: 15; V gene: TRBV20-1; J gene: TRBJ2-7; clone size: .; CDR3 protein: CSARDRAGGPHEQYF
CDR3 length: 15; V gene: TRBV7-2; J gene: TRBJ2-7; clone size: many; CDR3 protein: CASSLAPLPSYEQYF
CDR3 length: 15; V gene: TRBV5-1; J gene: TRBJ2-4; clone size: many; CDR3 protein: CASSIAGTAENIQYF
CDR3 length: 14; V gene: TRBV19; J gene: TRBJ1-1; clone size: .; CDR3 protein: CASSTGVGNTEAFF
CDR3 length: 14; V gene: TRBV15; J gene: TRBJ2-7; clone size: many; CDR3 protein: CATSRFTGPYEQYF
CDR3 length: 15; V gene: TRBV2; J gene: TRBJ1-1; clone size: many; CDR3 protein: CASSEPDRGLVKAFF
CDR3 length: 17; V gene: TRBV15; J gene: TRBJ1-2; clone size: .; CDR3 protein: CATSRDVAAPANYGYTF
CDR3 length: 14; V gene: TRBV12-3/TRBV12-4; J gene: TRBJ1-6; clone size: .; CDR3 protein: CASSAGASSSPLHF
CDR3 length: 13; V gene: TRBV12-3/TRBV12-4; J gene: TRBJ2-5; clone size: many; CDR3 protein: CASRRGGQETQYF
CDR3 length: 15; V gene: TRBV19; J gene: TRBJ1-2; clone size: many; CDR3 protein: CASSSGPGQNYGYTF
CDR3 length: 15; V gene: TRBV4-1; J gene: TRBJ1-1; clone size: many; CDR3 protein: CASSQAGAGAAEAFF
CDR3 length: 14; V gene: TRBV5-1; J gene: TRBJ2-7; clone size: many; CDR3 protein: CASSSLAPPYEQYF
CDR3 length: 12; V gene: TRBV20-1; J gene: TRBJ1-2; clone size: many; CDR3 protein: CSARVTSLGYTF
CDR3 length: 14; V gene: TRBV19; J gene: TRBJ2-7; clone size: many; CDR3 protein: CASSPRQGTDEQYF
CDR3 length: 16; V gene: TRBV12-5; J gene: TRBJ2-5; clone size: .; CDR3 protein: CASGPSSVAGGETQYF
CDR3 length: 14; V gene: TRBV10-3; J gene: TRBJ2-7; clone size: once; CDR3 protein: CAISGRNEAYEQYF
CDR3 length: 15; V gene: TRBV24-1; J gene: TRBJ2-5; clone size: few; CDR3 protein: CATSDFRDGEETQYF
CDR3 length: 17; V gene: TRBV11-1; J gene: TRBJ2-6; clone size: many; CDR3 protein: CASSPADTPSGANVLTF
CDR3 length: 15; V gene: TRBV2; J gene: TRBJ2-5; clone size: .; CDR3 protein: CASRTTLAGSETQYF
CDR3 length: 15; V gene: TRBV5-1; J gene: TRBJ2-7; clone size: many; CDR3 protein: CASSFRHGASYEQYF
CDR3 length: 13; V gene: TRBV6-5; J gene: TRBJ2-5; clone size: .; CDR3 protein: CASSLPSEETQYF
CDR3 length: 14; V gene: TRBV6-1; J gene: TRBJ1-3; clone size: many; CDR3 protein: CASRADRGGNTIYF
CDR3 length: 15; V gene: TRBV6-1; J gene: TRBJ1-5; clone size: many; CDR3 protein: CASSERRQGNQPQHF
CDR3 length: 13; V gene: TRBV6-5; J gene: TRBJ1-2; clone size: many; CDR3 protein: CASGAGGDYGYTF
CDR3 length: 13; V gene: TRBV12-3/TRBV12-4; J gene: TRBJ2-5; clone size: .; CDR3 protein: CASSLIEGETQYF
CDR3 length: 15; V gene: TRBV28; J gene: TRBJ2-6; clone size: .; CDR3 protein: CASSLPDRKANVLTF
CDR3 length: 16; V gene: TRBV9; J gene: TRBJ2-7; clone size: many; CDR3 protein: CASSLEGSQSSYEQYF
CDR3 length: 12; V gene: TRBV19; J gene: TRBJ2-5; clone size: many; CDR3 protein: CASSIAEETQYF
CDR3 length: 13; V gene: TRBV30; J gene: TRBJ1-2; clone size: few; CDR3 protein: CAWRMSQHYGYTF
CDR3 length: 18; V gene: TRBV11-2; J gene: TRBJ2-2; clone size: many; CDR3 protein: CASSSTAARTGDTGELFF
CDR3 length: 16; V gene: TRBV30; J gene: TRBJ2-3; clone size: .; CDR3 protein: CAWSSRTSNPTDTQYF
CDR3 length: 12; V gene: TRBV28; J gene: TRBJ2-2; clone size: many; CDR3 protein: CASSINTGELFF
CDR3 length: 15; V gene: TRBV6-1; J gene: TRBJ1-1; clone size: many; CDR3 protein: CASSAVKGANTEAFF
CDR3 length: 15; V gene: TRBV5-5; J gene: TRBJ2-2; clone size: many; CDR3 protein: CASSLEGLGTGELFF
CDR3 length: 14; V gene: TRBV20-1; J gene: TRBJ2-7; clone size: many; CDR3 protein: CSAETGTGLYEQYF
CDR3 length: 14; V gene: TRBV3-1; J gene: TRBJ1-2; clone size: few; CDR3 protein: CASSQRDGGYGYTF
CDR3 length: 15; V gene: TRBV28; J gene: TRBJ2-7; clone size: .; CDR3 protein: CASSTPGLASYEQYF
CDR3 length: 12; V gene: TRBV7-9; J gene: TRBJ1-1; clone size: few; CDR3 protein: CASSRADAEAFF
CDR3 length: 11; V gene: TRBV20-1; J gene: TRBJ2-7; clone size: .; CDR3 protein: CSAISGNEQYF
CDR3 length: 15; V gene: TRBV11-2; J gene: TRBJ2-2; clone size: .; CDR3 protein: CASSVHGGGTGELFF
CDR3 length: 11; V gene: TRBV6-1; J gene: TRBJ2-7; clone size: many; CDR3 protein: CASSEVDEQYF
CDR3 length: 16; V gene: TRBV29-1; J gene: TRBJ1-5; clone size: many; CDR3 protein: CSVVVAGGGADQPQHF
CDR3 length: 13; V gene: TRBV29-1; J gene: TRBJ1-2; clone size: many; CDR3 protein: CSVESWLRGGYTF
CDR3 length: 16; V gene: TRBV6-1; J gene: TRBJ2-2; clone size: many; CDR3 protein: CASSERPPPRTGELFF